This T cell receptor (beta chain) came from a study of CD8 T cells in Susac syndrome. RNA in amounts of roughly 0.5 to 1 ug was reverse transcribed with random hexamers. TCRdb re-called the immunoSEQ multiplex PCR reads through MiXCR, storing one row per CDR3 protein. The sample records 150,000 to 200,000 distinct CDR3 sequences, roughly 95% being singletons. V was clipped by 5 bases and J by 0 bases, with 17 bases between them. The length of the CDR3 is 17 residues. Germline lookup yields CDR1 MNHEY and CDR2 SMNVEV (reference sequence). The genes are TRBV27 and TRBJ1-5, with a tentative D call TRBD1 (5 bases). The TCR was taken from a human donor with multiple sclerosis. The sample comprised CD8+ T cells from PBMCs. CDR3 sequence (DNA): TGTGCCAGCAGTCCGCTCGGGACGGACATTAGCAATCAGCCCCAGCATTTT. It specifies CASSPLGTDISNQPQHF.